This T cell receptor beta chain was captured in a study of blood T cell repertoires in COVID-19. Across the whole study: Donors in the United States, Italy and Spain gave samples during acute or convalescent COVID-19.

Only in-frame clones appear in the TCRdb table, and some are missing; sequencing was by immunoSEQ multiplex PCR. The table has about 29,000 clones, roughly 80% seen once. There are 15 residues in the CDR3. The V gene's germline CDR1 is SGDLS and CDR2 YYNGEE. V was pared by 0 bases and J by 5 bases, with 4 bases of the junction left unmatched. This chain links TRBV9 with TRBJ1-2, with 10 bases that match TRBD1. Sequenced: peripheral blood. This receptor was identified in an elderly man with active COVID-19. The CDR3 nucleotides are TGTGCCAGCAGCGTAGAAGGGACAGGGGCATATGGCTACACCTTC. This encodes CASSVEGTGAYGYTF.